These 31 T cell receptor beta chains were sequenced from one sample in a study of T cell repertoires in cytomegalovirus infection. One entry per CDR3 protein results from TCRdb running MiXCR on the reads. The sample includes some 320,000 distinct CDR3 sequences, more than 9% of them seen just once. Sequenced material: PBMCs. Receptors originate from a human donor in good health (CMV status not recorded). Some clones in this sample may be carry-over from other donors' samples.

In this sample, this clonotype turned up a few times. The chain couples TRBV4-3 to TRBJ2-7, with a tentative D call TRBD2 (6 bases). Germline CDR1 is LGHNA and CDR2 is YSLEER. V gave up 3 bases and J gave up 6 bases, with 12 bases separating them. This CDR3 is 13 amino acids long. CDR3 in amino acids: CASSQPGVGEQYF. For the CDR3, the DNA is TGCGCCAGCAGCCAGCCGGGAGTCGGCGAGCAGTACTTC.

This clonotype was seen ten or more times. The V call is TRBV7-9, the J call TRBJ2-7, with 11 positions matching TRBD2. The CDR3 is 16 amino acids. Germline V gene sequence: CDR1 SEHNR, CDR2 FQNEAQ (reference sequence). V was pared by 4 bases and J by 2 bases, with 7 bases of the junction left unmatched. CDR3 nucleotide sequence: TGTGCCAGCAGCTCCCTGGGGACTAGCGGACCCTACGAGCAGTACTTC. Translation gives CASSSLGTSGPYEQYF.

The sample holds a few counts of this clonotype. This chain joins TRBV20-1 and TRBJ2-1; D not resolved. Germline V gene data show CDR1 as DFQATT and CDR2 as SNEGSKA (reference sequence). CDR3 size: 14 residues. The ends were cut back, 2 bases at V and 7 bases at J, with 15 bases in the middle. The CDR3 loop reads CSARIPGSINEQFF. DNA for the CDR3: TGCAGTGCTAGAATCCCGGGCTCTATAAATGAGCAGTTCTTC.

The gene calls are TRBV12-3 or TRBV12-4 and TRBJ2-1; no definite D call. The V end was cut by 2 bases, the J end by 8 bases, with 7 bases between. The CDR3 has 12 amino acids. CDR3 coding DNA: TGTGCCAGCAGTTTATCGGTTTATGAGCAGTTCTTC. This sequence encodes CASSLSVYEQFF.

The V and J genes are TRBV15 and TRBJ2-6; D gene uncertain. This CDR3 is 12 amino acids long. Trimming shortened V by 0 bases and J by 13 bases, and 7 bases separated the two germline ends. Germline CDR1 LNHNV, CDR2 YYDKDF (reference sequence). The CDR3 DNA follows: TGTGCCACCAGCAGAGATATCGCGGTCCTGACTTTC. Amino acids: CATSRDIAVLTF.

This clonotype was seen repeatedly, ten times or more. This chain links TRBV7-2 with TRBJ1-1; D may be TRBD1 (5 bases). V lost 7 bases, J lost 5 bases, and 14 bases lay in between. This CDR3 comprises 13 residues. Germline lookup yields CDR1 SGHTA and CDR2 FQGNSA. The CDR3 DNA is TGTGCCAGCATCGAAGCAGGGATTACTGAAGCTTTCTTT. As protein: CASIEAGITEAFF.

The chain joins TRBV19 to TRBJ2-2; D unresolved. Germline CDR1 LNHDA, CDR2 SQIVND (reference sequence). The CDR3 sequence is 14 residues long. Trimming removed 7 bases at V and 6 bases at J, with 15 bases between. In nucleotides, the CDR3 is TGTGCCAGTACCTCCGGGCCTCAACCCGGGGAGCTGTTTTTT. This sequence encodes CASTSGPQPGELFF.

This clonotype occurred many times. The V and J genes are TRBV20-1 and TRBJ1-5; 10 bases are a match to TRBD1. The V gene end was trimmed by 3 bases and the J gene end by 3 bases; junction bases not matched to a gene: 8. CDR1 and CDR2 from the germline V gene are DFQATT and SNEGSKA (reference sequence). The CDR3 loop spans 16 amino acids. In nucleotides, the CDR3 is TGCAGTGCTAGGACAGGGGGCATCTTTGACAATCAGCCCCAGCATTTT. This translates into CSARTGGIFDNQPQHF.

Ten or more counts support this clonotype. The chain employs TRBV7-2 and TRBJ1-5, with 9 bases that match TRBD1. Germline V gives CDR1 SGHTA, CDR2 FQGNSA. V dropped 3 bases and J dropped 7; count of bases not matched to a gene: 4. The CDR3 is made up of 14 amino acids. The CDR3 loop reads CASSLTTGGQPQHF. The DNA for the CDR3 is TGTGCCAGCAGCTTGACGACAGGGGGACAGCCCCAGCATTTT. The entire variable domain, with the rest obtained from reference TRBV7-2 and TRBJ1-5, is as follows: GAGVSQSPSNKVTEKGKDVELRCDPISGHTALYWYRQSLGQGLEFLIYFQGNSAPDKSGLPSDRFSAERTGGSVSTLTIQRTQQEDSAVYLCASSLTTGGQPQHFGDGTRLSIL.

J is TRBJ2-3 and V is TRBV28; 9 nucleotides agree with TRBD1. The CDR3 sequence is 15 residues long. Trimming cost V 1 base and J 7 bases; bases outside gene matches: 6. CDR1 is MDHEN and CDR2 is SYDVKM in the germline V gene. The CDR3 sequence is CASSLYGTGTYTQYF. As DNA, the CDR3 is TGTGCCAGCAGTTTATACGGGACAGGGACGTATACGCAGTATTTT.

This clonotype showed up just a few times. The chain carries TRBV11-2 and TRBJ2-7, with D hard to call. Trimming took 1 base from V and 3 from J, leaving 10 bases between them. The CDR3 has 14 residues. Germline CDR1 and CDR2: SGHAT and FQNNGV. DNA of the CDR3: TGTGCCAGCAGCTTAGTCCCCACGGGCTACGAGCAGTACTTC. Translated, it gives CASSLVPTGYEQYF.

In DNA, the CDR3 is TGTGCCAGCAGCCCCGGGACAGGAAAGTACGAGCAGTACTTC. It encodes CASSPGTGKYEQYF. The chain employs TRBV7-9 and TRBJ2-7, with 8 nucleotides matching TRBD1. Germline V lookup: CDR1 SEHNR, CDR2 FQNEAQ (reference sequence). This CDR3 is built from 14 residues. After removal of 5 bases from V and 4 bases from J, the junction contained 7 bases not matched to a gene.

This chain connects TRBV6-2 or TRBV6-3 to TRBJ2-1, with TRBD1 matching over 8 bases. The length of the CDR3 is 15 residues. J gave up 9 bases and V 7 bases, and 14 bases lay outside the gene matches. Germline assignment: CDR1 MNHEY and CDR2 SVGEGT. Here the CDR3 DNA reads TGTGCCAGCAAGATAGGACAGGGTTTTGGCGGTGAGCAGTTCTTC. Its protein product is CASKIGQGFGGEQFF.

This clonotype was counted only a few times. The chain has TRBV7-6 and TRBJ2-3; TRBD1 matches at 7 bases. Germline CDR1 and CDR2: SGHVS and FNYEAQ. V shed 5 bases, J shed 1 base, and the junction held 6 bases outside the gene matches. The CDR3 is 15 residues long. The CDR3 loop reads CASSRDSAGTDTQYF. The CDR3 DNA is TGTGCCAGCAGCCGGGACAGTGCGGGCACAGATACGCAGTATTTT.

V gene TRBV20-1 combines with J gene TRBJ1-1, with TRBD1 as a possible D gene (6 bases). From germline, CDR1 is DFQATT and CDR2 SNEGSKA (reference sequence). Between the trimmed V and J ends, which lost 3 bases and 4 bases, there was a span of 15 bases. The length of the CDR3 is 14 residues. The CDR3 spells CSASNNRGGTEAFF. The CDR3 DNA reads TGCAGTGCTAGCAACAATAGGGGGGGCACTGAAGCTTTCTTT.

This clonotype appeared a few times. DNA of the CDR3: TGTGCCAGCAGCGGAGGGTTAGGCAGCGCGTTTGAAGCTTTCTTT. This encodes CASSGGLGSAFEAFF. The rearrangement joins TRBV7-2 to TRBJ1-1; D remains unclear. V was pared by 5 bases and J by 7 bases, with 20 bases between. CDR3 length equals 15 residues. Germline assignment: CDR1 SGHTA and CDR2 FQGNSA.

This clonotype was counted at least ten times. V and J are TRBV4-2 and TRBJ1-2; no clear D. Trimming pared 0 bases from V and 4 bases from J, leaving 9 bases between. Germline V gene lookup returns CDR1 LGHNA and CDR2 YNFKEQ. CDR3 length: 14 residues. The CDR3 DNA is TGTGCCAGCAGCCAAGATTGGCGCGGCTATGGCTACACCTTC. Residues: CASSQDWRGYGYTF.

This clonotype showed up just a few times. The chain is built from TRBV25-1 and TRBJ1-2; D is possibly TRBD1 (5 bases). Trimming removed 4 bases at V and 5 bases at J, with 11 bases between. The CDR3 has 13 residues. Per the germline V gene, CDR1 is MGHDK and CDR2 is SYGVNS. The CDR3 is CASSAGLGYGYTF. CDR3 coding DNA: TGTGCCAGCAGTGCGGGGCTGGGGTATGGCTACACCTTC.

At least ten counts were recorded for this clonotype. The rearrangement uses TRBV19 and TRBJ2-1; D gene uncertain. The CDR3 sequence is 13 residues long. The V gene lost 8 bases and the J gene lost 7 bases, with 15 bases spanning the gap. In germline, CDR1 is LNHDA, CDR2 SQIVND (reference sequence). The CDR3, as DNA: TGTGCCAGTCGTAAGGTGGATCGGAATGAGCAGTTCTTC. It codes for CASRKVDRNEQFF. The entire variable domain, with the rest obtained from reference TRBV19 and TRBJ2-1, is as follows: DGGITQSPKYLFRKEGQNVTLSCEQNLNHDAMYWYRQDPGQGLRLIYYSQIVNDFQKGDIAEGYSVSREKKESFPLTVTSAQKNPTAFYLCASRKVDRNEQFFGPGTRLTVL.

This clonotype was detected many times. The V gene is TRBV6-1, the J gene TRBJ2-7; 8 positions agree with TRBD1. The CDR3 length is 15 residues. J gave up 9 bases and V 0 bases, and 10 bases lay outside the gene matches. The germline V gene encodes CDR1 MNHNS and CDR2 SASEGT. The CDR3 DNA sequence: TGTGCCAGCAGTGAAGCGCCGGACAGGGCGCATTCGCAGTACTTC. It codes for CASSEAPDRAHSQYF.

This clonotype was counted ten times or more. The chain couples TRBV28 to TRBJ2-7, with TRBD2 matching over 9 bases. The germline V gene has CDR1 MDHEN and CDR2 SYDVKM. The V gene end was trimmed by 7 bases and the J gene end by 2 bases; junction bases not matched to a gene: 9. This CDR3 spans 15 amino acids. The CDR3 DNA follows: TGTGCCAGCACCCTGACTAGCGGTAGCCCCTACGAGCAGTACTTC. This codes for CASTLTSGSPYEQYF.

The DNA of the CDR3 is TGTGCCAGCAGGGGGACAGGGCGAGGGGACTATGGCTACACCTTC. It encodes CASRGTGRGDYGYTF. This chain uses TRBV6-5 with TRBJ1-2; 9 positions agree with TRBD1. Per germline, CDR1 MNHEY and CDR2 SVGAGI. This CDR3 spans 15 amino acids. V was clipped by 6 bases and J by 3 bases; unmatched bases: 8.

At least ten counts were recorded for this clonotype. The chain combines TRBV11-2 with TRBJ2-7; D is perhaps TRBD1 or TRBD2 (6 bases each). Trimming took 1 base from V and 6 from J, leaving 16 bases between them. CDR1 is SGHAT, CDR2 FQNNGV, per germline. The CDR3 sequence is 15 residues long. CDR3 region: CASSLGGGGGFEQYF. DNA for the CDR3: TGTGCCAGCAGCTTAGGGGGAGGAGGGGGTTTCGAGCAGTACTTC. Filled out from reference TRBV11-2 and TRBJ2-7, the complete variable domain reads EAGVAQSPRYKIIEKRQSVAFWCNPISGHATLYWYQQILGQGPKLLIQFQNNGVVDDSQLPKDRFSAERLKGVDSTLKIQPAKLEDSAVYLCASSLGGGGGFEQYFGPGTRLTVT.

This clonotype came up a few times. This chain uses TRBV7-8 with TRBJ2-1, with 7 bases fitting TRBD2. This CDR3 has 16 amino acids. The junction had 12 bases not matched to a gene; V was cut back by 6 bases and J by 4 bases. The V gene's germline CDR1 is SGHVS and CDR2 FQNEAQ. CDR3 bases: TGTGCCAGCAGTGTTCCGGGAGGAGGGATTTACAATGAGCAGTTCTTC. It encodes CASSVPGGGIYNEQFF.

This clonotype was counted ten times or more. The CDR3 loop is CASSSGLAGAFEQFF. CDR3 sequence (DNA): TGTGCCAGCAGCTCGGGACTAGCGGGAGCGTTTGAGCAGTTCTTC. The V and J genes are TRBV7-8 and TRBJ2-1; 14 bases match TRBD2. The CDR3 is 15 residues long. V was pared by 4 bases and J by 9 bases, with 5 bases of the junction left unmatched. Germline CDR1 is SGHVS and CDR2 is FQNEAQ.

The chain employs TRBV4-1 and TRBJ1-6, with D uncertain. Germline V CDR1 and CDR2: MGHRA, YSYEKL. The CDR3 runs to 16 residues. The V end was cut by 0 bases, the J end by 3 bases, with 9 bases between. The DNA of the CDR3 is TGCGCCAGCAGCCAAGAGGAGGACGGCTATAATTCACCCCTCCACTTT. The encoded protein is CASSQEEDGYNSPLHF.

This CDR3 is CASSQFLAGGFAGELFF. For the CDR3, the DNA is TGCGCCAGCAGCCAGTTCCTAGCGGGGGGATTCGCCGGGGAGCTGTTTTTT. The V call is TRBV4-1, the J call TRBJ2-2; 11 positions agree with TRBD2. This CDR3 spans 17 amino acids. V lost 3 bases, J lost 6 bases, and 9 bases stayed unmatched. Per germline, CDR1 MGHRA and CDR2 YSYEKL.

This rearrangement joins TRBV20-1 to TRBJ1-4, with a possible D match to TRBD1 (6 bases). The length of the CDR3 is 12 residues. V shed 2 bases and J shed 8 bases, with 9 bases lying between them. Germline V gives CDR1 DFQATT, CDR2 SNEGSKA (reference sequence). The CDR3 DNA reads TGCAGTGCTAGACAGGGGAGGGAAAAACTGTTTTTT. Protein: CSARQGREKLFF.

Ten or more counts support this clonotype. The chain combines TRBV11-2 with TRBJ2-3; TRBD1 is a possible D gene (6 bases). This CDR3 is built from 12 residues. Trimming stripped 5 bases from V and 6 bases from J, with 9 bases between. Germline CDR1 SGHAT, CDR2 FQNNGV. The CDR3 DNA reads TGTGCCAGCAGCAATCAGGGGGATACGCAGTATTTT. Translated: CASSNQGDTQYF.

The gene calls are TRBV20-1 and TRBJ1-1; D unclear. The CDR3 is made up of 11 amino acids. Trimming shortened V by 2 bases and J by 3 bases, and 4 bases separated the two germline ends. The germline CDR1 and CDR2 sequences are DFQATT and SNEGSKA (reference sequence). The CDR3 DNA is TGCAGTGCTAGACCGGACACTGAAGCTTTCTTT. It codes for CSARPDTEAFF.

This clonotype was seen ten or more times. V is TRBV7-8 and J is TRBJ2-3, with 9 bases that match TRBD1. The CDR3 contains 17 residues. After removal of 1 base from V and 4 bases from J, the junction contained 9 bases not matched to a gene. Per germline, CDR1 SGHVS and CDR2 FQNEAQ. The CDR3 loop is CASSLVGTGSGADTQYF. The CDR3 DNA reads TGTGCCAGCAGCTTAGTGGGGACAGGGAGTGGCGCAGATACGCAGTATTTT.